This T cell receptor (beta chain) was observed in a study of T cell responses to AZD1222 COVID-19 vaccine. Whole-study context: Second-dose intervals near 4 or 12 weeks were combined. Findings and caveats of the study: Donors were largely white British and mainly female; clonal diversity was possibly underestimated. It was only five to seven AZD1222 recipients who were seropositive at baseline. Spike-wide vaccine-associated CD4 TCRs dominated at 160-218 and 743-854.

Clones were sequenced by immunoSEQ multiplex PCR, and TCRdb holds only the in-frame ones, with some missing. The sample shows 150,000 to 200,000 clones, about 88% of them seen only once. Turning to this clone: Its target is unknown.

Sequences were derived from peripheral blood, sampled on day 0 of AZD1222 vaccination. The clonotype was recovered from an adult in good health.

CDR3 sequence reads: CATRATGATGELFF. The CDR3 DNA reads as TGTGCCACCAGGGCGACAGGGGCCACCGGGGAGCTGTTTTTT. This chain connects TRBV24-1 to TRBJ2-2; 8 positions match TRBD1. This CDR3 region has 14 residues. Per the germline V gene, CDR1 is KGHDR and CDR2 is SFDVKD. The V and J ends lost 7 bases and 4 bases, in that order; junction bases with no gene match: 4.